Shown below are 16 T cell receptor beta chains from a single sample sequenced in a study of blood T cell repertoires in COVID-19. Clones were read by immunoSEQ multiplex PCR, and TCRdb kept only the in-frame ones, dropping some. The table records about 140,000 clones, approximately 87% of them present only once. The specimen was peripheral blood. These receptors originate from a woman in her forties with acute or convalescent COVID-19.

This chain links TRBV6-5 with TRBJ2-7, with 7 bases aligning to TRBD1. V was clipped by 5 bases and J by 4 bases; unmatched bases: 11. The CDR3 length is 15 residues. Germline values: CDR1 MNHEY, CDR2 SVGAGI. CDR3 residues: CASSRQGANLYEQYF. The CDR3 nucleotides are TGTGCCAGCAGTCGACAGGGCGCCAACCTTTACGAGCAGTACTTC.

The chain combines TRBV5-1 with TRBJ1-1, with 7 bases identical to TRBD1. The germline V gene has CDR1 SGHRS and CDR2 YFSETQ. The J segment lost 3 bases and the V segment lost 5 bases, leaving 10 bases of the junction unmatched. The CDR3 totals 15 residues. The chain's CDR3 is CASRVSLTGYTEAFF. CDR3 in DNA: TGCGCCAGCAGAGTGTCCCTGACAGGGTACACTGAAGCTTTCTTT.

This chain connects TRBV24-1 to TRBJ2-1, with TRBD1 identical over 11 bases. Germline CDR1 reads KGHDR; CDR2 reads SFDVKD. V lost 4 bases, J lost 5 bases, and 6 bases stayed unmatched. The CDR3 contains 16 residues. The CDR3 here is CATSDPGQGAHNEQFF. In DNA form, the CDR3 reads TGTGCCACCAGTGACCCTGGACAGGGGGCCCACAATGAGCAGTTCTTC.

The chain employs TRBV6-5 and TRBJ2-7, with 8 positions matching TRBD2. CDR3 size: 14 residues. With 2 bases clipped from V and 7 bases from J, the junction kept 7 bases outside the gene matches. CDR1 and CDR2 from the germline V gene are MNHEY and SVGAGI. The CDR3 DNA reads TGTGCCAGCAGTTACAAGCGGGAGTCGAGGGAGCAGTACTTC. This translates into CASSYKRESREQYF.

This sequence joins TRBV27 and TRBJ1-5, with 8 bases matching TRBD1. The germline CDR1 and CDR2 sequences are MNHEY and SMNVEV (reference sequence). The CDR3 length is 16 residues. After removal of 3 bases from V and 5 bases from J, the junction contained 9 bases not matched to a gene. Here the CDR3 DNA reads TGTGCCAGCAGTTTCCCCGGACAGGGCAAAGATCAGCCCCAGCATTTT. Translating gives CASSFPGQGKDQPQHF.

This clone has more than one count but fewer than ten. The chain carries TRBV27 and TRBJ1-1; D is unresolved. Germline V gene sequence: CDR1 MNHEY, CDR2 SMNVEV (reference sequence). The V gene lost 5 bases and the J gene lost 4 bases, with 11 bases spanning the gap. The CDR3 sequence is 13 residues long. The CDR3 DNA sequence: TGTGCCAGCAGTACGTCCCGGGGCACTGAAGCTTTCTTT. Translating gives CASSTSRGTEAFF.

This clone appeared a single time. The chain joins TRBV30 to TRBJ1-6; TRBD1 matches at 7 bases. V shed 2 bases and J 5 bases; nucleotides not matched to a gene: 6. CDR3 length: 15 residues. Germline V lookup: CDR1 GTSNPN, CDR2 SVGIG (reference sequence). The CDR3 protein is CAWSWWGTDNSPLHF. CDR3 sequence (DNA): TGTGCCTGGAGTTGGTGGGGGACAGATAATTCACCCCTCCACTTT.

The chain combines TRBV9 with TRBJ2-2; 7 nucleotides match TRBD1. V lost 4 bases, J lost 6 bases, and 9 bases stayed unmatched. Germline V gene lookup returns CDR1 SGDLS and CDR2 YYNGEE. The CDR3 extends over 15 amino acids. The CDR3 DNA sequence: TGTGCCAGCAGCTTTACCTACAGGGGCTCCGGGGAGCTGTTTTTT. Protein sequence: CASSFTYRGSGELFF.

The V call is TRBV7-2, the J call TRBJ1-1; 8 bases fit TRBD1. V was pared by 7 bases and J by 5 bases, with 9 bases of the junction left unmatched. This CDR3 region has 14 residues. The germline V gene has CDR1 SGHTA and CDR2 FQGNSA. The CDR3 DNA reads TGTGCCAGCATCAGGACAGGGTACAGGACTGAAGCTTTCTTT. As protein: CASIRTGYRTEAFF.

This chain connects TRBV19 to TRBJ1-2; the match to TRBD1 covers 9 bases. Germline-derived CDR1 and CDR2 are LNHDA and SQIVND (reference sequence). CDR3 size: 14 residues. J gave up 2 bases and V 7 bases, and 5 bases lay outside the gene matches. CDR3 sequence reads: CASTGQGTNYGYTF. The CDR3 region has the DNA TGTGCCAGTACCGGACAGGGGACCAACTATGGCTACACCTTC.

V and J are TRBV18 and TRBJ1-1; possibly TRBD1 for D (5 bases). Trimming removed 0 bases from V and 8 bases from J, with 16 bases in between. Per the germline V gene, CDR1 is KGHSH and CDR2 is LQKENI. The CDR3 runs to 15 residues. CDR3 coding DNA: TGTGCCAGCTCACCACCCGGGGCTGGCGGGAAGGAAGCTTTCTTT. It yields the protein CASSPPGAGGKEAFF. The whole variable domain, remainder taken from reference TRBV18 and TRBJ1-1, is NAGVMQNPRHLVRRRGQEARLRCSPMKGHSHVYWYRQLPEEGLKFMVYLQKENIIDESGMPKERFSAEFPKEGPSILRIQQVVRGDSAAYFCASSPPGAGGKEAFFGQGTRLTVV.

The CDR3, as DNA: TGTGCCAGCAGCTTAGTAAGGGGTTCTGGCTACACCTTC. This codes for CASSLVRGSGYTF. This sequence joins TRBV11-2 and TRBJ1-2, with D tentatively TRBD1 (5 bases). From germline, CDR1 is SGHAT and CDR2 FQNNGV. The CDR3 spans 13 residues. Trimming stripped 1 base from V and 7 bases from J, with 10 bases between.

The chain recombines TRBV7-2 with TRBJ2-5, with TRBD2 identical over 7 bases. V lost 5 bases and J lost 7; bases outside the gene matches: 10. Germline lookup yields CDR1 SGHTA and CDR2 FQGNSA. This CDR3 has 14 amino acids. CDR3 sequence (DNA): TGTGCCAGCAGCCCGTACCGGGGGGAGGGGACCCAGTACTTC. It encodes CASSPYRGEGTQYF. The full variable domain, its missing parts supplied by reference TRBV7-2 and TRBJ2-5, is GAGVSQSPSNKVTEKGKDVELRCDPISGHTALYWYRQSLGQGLEFLIYFQGNSAPDKSGLPSDRFSAERTGGSVSTLTIQRTQQEDSAVYLCASSPYRGEGTQYFGPGTRLLVL.

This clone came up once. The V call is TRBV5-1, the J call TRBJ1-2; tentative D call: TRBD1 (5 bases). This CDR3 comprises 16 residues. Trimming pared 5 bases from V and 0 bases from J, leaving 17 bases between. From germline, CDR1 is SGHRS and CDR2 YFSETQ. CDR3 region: CASSPDSQRSNYGYTF. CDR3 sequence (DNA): TGCGCCAGCAGTCCCGACAGCCAAAGATCTAACTATGGCTACACCTTC.

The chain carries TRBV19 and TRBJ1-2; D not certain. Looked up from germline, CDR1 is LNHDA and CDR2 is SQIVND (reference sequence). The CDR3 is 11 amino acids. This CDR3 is CATRVVYGYTF. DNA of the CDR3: TGTGCGACTCGGGTGGTTTATGGCTACACCTTC.

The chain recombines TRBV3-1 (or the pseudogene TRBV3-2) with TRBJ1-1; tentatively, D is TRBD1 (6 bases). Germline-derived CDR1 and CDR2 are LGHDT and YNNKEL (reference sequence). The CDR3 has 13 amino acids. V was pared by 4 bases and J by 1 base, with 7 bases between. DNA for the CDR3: TGTGCCAGCAGCCTGACAGGGAACACTGAAGCTTTCTTT. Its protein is CASSLTGNTEAFF.